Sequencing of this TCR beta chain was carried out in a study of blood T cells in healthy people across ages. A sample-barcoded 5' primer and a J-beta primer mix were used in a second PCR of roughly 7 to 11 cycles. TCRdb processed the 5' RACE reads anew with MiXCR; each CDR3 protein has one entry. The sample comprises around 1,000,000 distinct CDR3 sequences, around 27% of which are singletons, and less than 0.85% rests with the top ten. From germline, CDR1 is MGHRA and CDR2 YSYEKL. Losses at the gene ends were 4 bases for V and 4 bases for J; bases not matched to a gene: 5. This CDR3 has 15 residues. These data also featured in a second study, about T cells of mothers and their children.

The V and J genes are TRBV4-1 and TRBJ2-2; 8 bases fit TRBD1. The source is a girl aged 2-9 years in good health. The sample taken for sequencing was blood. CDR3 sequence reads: CASSPRQGSTGELFF. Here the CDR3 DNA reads TGCGCCAGCAGCCCCAGACAGGGGAGCACCGGGGAGCTGTTTTTT.